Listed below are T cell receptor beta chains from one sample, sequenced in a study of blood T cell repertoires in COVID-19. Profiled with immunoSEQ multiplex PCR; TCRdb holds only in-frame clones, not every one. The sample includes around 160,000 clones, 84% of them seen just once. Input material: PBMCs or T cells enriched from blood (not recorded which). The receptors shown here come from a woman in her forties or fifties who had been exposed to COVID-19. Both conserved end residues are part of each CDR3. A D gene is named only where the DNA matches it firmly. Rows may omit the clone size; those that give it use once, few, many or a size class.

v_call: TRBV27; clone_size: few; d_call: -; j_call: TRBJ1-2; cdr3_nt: TGTGCCAGCAAAGGGGCCCGAAACTATGGCTACACCTTC; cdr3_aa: CASKGARNYGYTF
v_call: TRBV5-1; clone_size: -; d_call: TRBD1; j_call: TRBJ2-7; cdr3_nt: TGCGCCAGCAGCACAGGACAGGAATACGAGCAGTACTTC; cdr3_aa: CASSTGQEYEQYF
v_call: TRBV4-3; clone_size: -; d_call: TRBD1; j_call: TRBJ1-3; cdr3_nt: TGCGCCAGCAGCCAAGGGCCGGGACAGGCTGGAAACACCATATATTTT; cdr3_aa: CASSQGPGQAGNTIYF
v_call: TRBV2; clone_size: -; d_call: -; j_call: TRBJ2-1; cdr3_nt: TGTGCCAGCAGTCAACTCGGTATCGGGTGGGATGAGCAGTTCTTC; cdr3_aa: CASSQLGIGWDEQFF
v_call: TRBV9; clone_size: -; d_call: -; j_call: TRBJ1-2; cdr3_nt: TGTGCCAGCAGCCCCCACAGGGCCGGCTATGGCTACACCTTC; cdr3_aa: CASSPHRAGYGYTF
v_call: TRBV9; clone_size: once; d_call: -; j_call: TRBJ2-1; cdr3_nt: TGTGCCAGCAGCGAAGACTTGAGCTCCTACAATGAGCAGTTCTTC; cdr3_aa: CASSEDLSSYNEQFF
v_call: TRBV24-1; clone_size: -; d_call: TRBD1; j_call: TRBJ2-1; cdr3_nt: TGTGCCACCAGTCACGGGACAGGGTACAATGAGCAGTTCTTC; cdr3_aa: CATSHGTGYNEQFF
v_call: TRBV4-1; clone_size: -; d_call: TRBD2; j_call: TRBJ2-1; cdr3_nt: TGCGCCAGCAGCCAAGATACTGAGCGGGGGACATACAATGAGCAGTTCTTC; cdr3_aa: CASSQDTERGTYNEQFF
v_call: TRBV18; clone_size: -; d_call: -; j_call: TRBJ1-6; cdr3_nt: TGTGCCAGCTCACCAAGGACAGTCAAAGATAATTCACCCCTCCACTTT; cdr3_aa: CASSPRTVKDNSPLHF
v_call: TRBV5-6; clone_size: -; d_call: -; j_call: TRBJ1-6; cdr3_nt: TGTGCCAGCAGCTTACTTACAGGGCTAAATTCACCCCTCCACTTT; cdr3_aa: CASSLLTGLNSPLHF
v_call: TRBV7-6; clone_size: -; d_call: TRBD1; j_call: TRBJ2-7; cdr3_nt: TGTGCCAGCAGCTTAAAAGCAGGGGGCTTCGACGAGCAGTACTTC; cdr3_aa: CASSLKAGGFDEQYF
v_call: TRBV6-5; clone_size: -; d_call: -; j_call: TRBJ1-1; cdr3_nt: TGTGCCAGCAGTTACCCCGAAGGGGCTGAAGCTTTCTTT; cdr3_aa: CASSYPEGAEAFF
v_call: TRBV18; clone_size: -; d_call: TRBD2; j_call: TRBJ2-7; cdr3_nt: TGTGCCAGCTCACCGGTAGCGGGGGGAACTTACGAGCAGTACTTC; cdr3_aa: CASSPVAGGTYEQYF
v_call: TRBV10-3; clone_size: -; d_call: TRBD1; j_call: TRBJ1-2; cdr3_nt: TGTGCCATCAGTGAGGATCAGTTTGGGGACAGGGATGGCTACACCTTC; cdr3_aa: CAISEDQFGDRDGYTF
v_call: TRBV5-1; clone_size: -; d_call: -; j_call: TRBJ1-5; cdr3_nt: TGCGCCAGCAGCTTGGGGACAGGCAATCAGCCCCAGCATTTT; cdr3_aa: CASSLGTGNQPQHF
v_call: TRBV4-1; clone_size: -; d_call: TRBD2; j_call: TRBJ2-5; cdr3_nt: TGCGCCAGCAGCCAAGAGCCTAGCGGGGGTGGTCAAGAGACCCAGTACTTC; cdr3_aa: CASSQEPSGGGQETQYF
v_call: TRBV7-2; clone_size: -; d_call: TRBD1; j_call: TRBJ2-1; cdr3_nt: TGTGCCAGCAGCCCGGAAATGGGAGGACAGGGGTCGGGCAATGAGCAGTTCTTC; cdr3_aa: CASSPEMGGQGSGNEQFF
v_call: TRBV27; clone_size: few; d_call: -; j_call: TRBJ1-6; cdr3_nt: TGTGCCAGCAGTGTGGGGGGACGGTTAGGTTCACCCCTCCACTTT; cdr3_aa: CASSVGGRLGSPLHF
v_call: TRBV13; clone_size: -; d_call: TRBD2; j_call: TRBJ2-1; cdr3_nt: TGTGCCAGCAGCTTTAGCGGGATTCCCCACAATGAGCAGTTCTTC; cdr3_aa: CASSFSGIPHNEQFF
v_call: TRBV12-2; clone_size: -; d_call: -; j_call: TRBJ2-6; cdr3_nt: TGTGCAAGTCGCTTAGTCTCCGGGACAGGGGCGCCTGGGGCCAACGTCCTGACTTTC; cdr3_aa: CASRLVSGTGAPGANVLTF
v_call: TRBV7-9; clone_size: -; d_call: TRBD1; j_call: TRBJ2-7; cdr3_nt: TGTGCCAGCAGTCGGGACAGGGGGCTGCCCTACGAGCAGTACTTC; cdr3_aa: CASSRDRGLPYEQYF
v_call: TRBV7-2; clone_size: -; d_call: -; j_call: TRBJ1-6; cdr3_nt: TGTGCCAGCAGCTTAGATTCCGGGGTGTATAATTCACCCCTCCACTTT; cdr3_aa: CASSLDSGVYNSPLHF
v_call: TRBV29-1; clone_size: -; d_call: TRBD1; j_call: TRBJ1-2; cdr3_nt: TGCAGCGTTGAAGGGCCCCGCTTACAGGGGGCCGGCTATGGCTACACCTTC; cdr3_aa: CSVEGPRLQGAGYGYTF
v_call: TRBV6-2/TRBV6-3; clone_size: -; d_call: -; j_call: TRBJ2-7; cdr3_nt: TGTGCCAGCAGTGTACGGAGACCCTACGAGCAGTACTTC; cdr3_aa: CASSVRRPYEQYF
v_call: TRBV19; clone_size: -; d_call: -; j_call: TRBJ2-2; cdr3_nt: TGTGCCAGTAGTACCCAAACAAAAACCGGGGAGCTGTTTTTT; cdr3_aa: CASSTQTKTGELFF
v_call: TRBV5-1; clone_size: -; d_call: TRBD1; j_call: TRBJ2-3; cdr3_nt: TGCGCCAGCAGCTCCGGACAGGGAAATACGCAGTATTTT; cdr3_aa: CASSSGQGNTQYF
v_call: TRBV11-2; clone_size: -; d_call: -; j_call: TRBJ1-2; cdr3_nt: TGTGCCAGCAGCTTAGTACCCCAGGTTTATGGCTACACCTTC; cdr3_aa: CASSLVPQVYGYTF
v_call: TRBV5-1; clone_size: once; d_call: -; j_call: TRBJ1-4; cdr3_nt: TGCGCCAGCAGCACCGGCGGGGGTCGAACTAATGAAAAACTGTTTTTT; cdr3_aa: CASSTGGGRTNEKLFF
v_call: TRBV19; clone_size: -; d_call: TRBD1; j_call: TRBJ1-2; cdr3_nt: TGTGCCAGTAGTATTTTGGGACAGGGTACTAATGGCTACACCTTC; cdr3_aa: CASSILGQGTNGYTF
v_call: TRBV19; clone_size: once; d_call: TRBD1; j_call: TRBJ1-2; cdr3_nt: TGTGCCAGTAGTAACACAGGGGCCGGTGGCTACACCTTC; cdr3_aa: CASSNTGAGGYTF
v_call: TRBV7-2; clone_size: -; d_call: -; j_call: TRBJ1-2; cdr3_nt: TGTGCCAGCAGAAGGAGACAGGCTCATGGCTACACCTTC; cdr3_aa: CASRRRQAHGYTF
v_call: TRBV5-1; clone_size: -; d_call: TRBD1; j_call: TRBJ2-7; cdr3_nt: TGCGCCAGCAGCACCCTGGGTGGGACAGGGGGCTTCGAGCAGTACTTC; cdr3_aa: CASSTLGGTGGFEQYF
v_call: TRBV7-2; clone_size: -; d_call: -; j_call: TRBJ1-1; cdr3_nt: TGTGCCAGCAGCTTAGGGCACCAAGAATACCCCATGAACACTGAAGCTTTCTTT; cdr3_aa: CASSLGHQEYPMNTEAFF
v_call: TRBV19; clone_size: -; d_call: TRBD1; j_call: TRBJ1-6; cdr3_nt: TGTGCCAGTAGTATCCGACAGGGAGGTAATTCACCCCTCCACTTT; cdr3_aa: CASSIRQGGNSPLHF
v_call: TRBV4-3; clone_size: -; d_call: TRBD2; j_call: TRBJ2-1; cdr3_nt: TGCGCCAGCAGCCAAGATCCGGGACTAGGACGTTACAATGAGCAGTTCTTC; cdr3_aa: CASSQDPGLGRYNEQFF
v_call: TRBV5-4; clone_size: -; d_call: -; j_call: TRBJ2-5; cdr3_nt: TGTGCCAGCAGCTCCCCTAGCACCCAAGAGACCCAGTACTTC; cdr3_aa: CASSSPSTQETQYF
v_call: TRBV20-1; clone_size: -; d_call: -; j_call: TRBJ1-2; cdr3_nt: TGCAGTGCTAGAGGGGGGGATGGCTACACCTTC; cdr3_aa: CSARGGDGYTF
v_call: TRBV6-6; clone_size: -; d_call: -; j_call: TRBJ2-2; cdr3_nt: TGTGCCAGCAGTCCATTGCCAGGCGCCGGGGAGCTGTTTTTT; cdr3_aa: CASSPLPGAGELFF
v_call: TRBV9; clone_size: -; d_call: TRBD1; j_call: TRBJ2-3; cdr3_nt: TGTGCCAGCAGCGTCGCAGGGGGATCATTTAATACGCAGTATTTT; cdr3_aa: CASSVAGGSFNTQYF
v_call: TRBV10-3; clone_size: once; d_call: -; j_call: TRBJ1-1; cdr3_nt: TGTGCCATCAGTGAGTCGGAGCTTTTGAACACTGAAGCTTTCTTT; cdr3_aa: CAISESELLNTEAFF
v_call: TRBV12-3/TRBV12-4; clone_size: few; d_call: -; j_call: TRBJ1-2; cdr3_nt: TGTGCCAGCACCCTGGGGGGGGTAGGTGGCTACACCTTC; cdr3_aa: CASTLGGVGGYTF
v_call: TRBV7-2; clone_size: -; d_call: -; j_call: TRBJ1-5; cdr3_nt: TGTGCCAGCAGCTTACCTCTGAGCAATCAGCCCCAGCATTTT; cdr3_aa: CASSLPLSNQPQHF